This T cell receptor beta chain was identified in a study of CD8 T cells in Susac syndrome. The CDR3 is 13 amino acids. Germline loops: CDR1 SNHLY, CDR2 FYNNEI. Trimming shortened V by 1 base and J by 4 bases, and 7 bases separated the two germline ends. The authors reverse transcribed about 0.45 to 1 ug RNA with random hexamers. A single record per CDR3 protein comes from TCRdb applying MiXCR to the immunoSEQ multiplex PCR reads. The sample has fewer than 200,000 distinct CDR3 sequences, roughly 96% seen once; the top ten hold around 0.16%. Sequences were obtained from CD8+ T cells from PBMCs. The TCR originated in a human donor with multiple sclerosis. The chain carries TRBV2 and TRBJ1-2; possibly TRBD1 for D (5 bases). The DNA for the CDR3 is TGTGCCAGCAGTGAAGAAAGGGGCTATGGCTACACCTTC. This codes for CASSEERGYGYTF.